The TCR beta chain under discussion was sequenced for a study of blood T cells in healthy people across ages (dated by TCRdb to the mid-2010s). Context from the whole study: Template switching captured roughly one uniquely barcoded TCR beta cDNA molecule per two T cells in model experiments. Donors of different ages were randomly distributed across sequencing lanes to avoid experimental bias. The study measured age-related changes in TCR beta repertoire diversity using deep sequencing normalized with unique cDNA molecular identifiers. Donors were grouped into four age groups: young (average roughly 17 years), middle-aged (over 35), aged (around 60) and long-lived (about 90). For two donors (one aged 18 to 30 and one aged 80 or older), the study analyzed two additional independent replicas of 1 million unique cDNA reads from the same blood draw. Here is what the overall study found, with its caveats: There was a strong correlation between observed TCR beta diversity and the percentage of naive T cells measured by flow cytometry. As age increased, observed TCR beta diversity per million T cells dropped in a roughly linear way, and a significant reduction was already evident by age about 40. Conclusive comparison of naive and antigen-experienced compartments was prevented by the profiling of bulk unsorted PBMCs. Total diversity estimates from one million sequenced T cells were considered lower bounds and underestimates. Donor CMV infection status was unknown, potentially confounding age-related changes in expanded clonotypes. The long-lived group showed more naive CD4+ T cells, fewer expanded clones and increased TCR diversity than the aged group, suggesting age selection.

The roughly 39 donors, aged roughly 6 to 100 years, were systemically healthy Caucasian individuals from Russia. Ten milliliters of peripheral blood were drawn from each donor into EDTA-treated Vacutainer tubes. Ficoll-Paque density-gradient centrifugation was used to isolate PBMCs, with at least 6 million per sample. Trizol reagent was used to extract total RNA from the PBMCs, yielding at least 6 micrograms per sample. The percentages of naive CD45RAhigh/CD27high T cells were determined by flow cytometry on a PBMC aliquot from every donor. Points on this clonotype: Its antigen specificity is not known. No much larger clonotype is one base removed from it; base qualities were not supplied.

Via the germline V gene (reference sequence), CDR1 is SEHNR and CDR2 FQNEAQ. The CDR3 measures 16 amino acids from cysteine to phenylalanine. Only the CDR3 part of the read is kept: 48 bases, read in frame from the first base. Trimming accounts for 4 bases at V and 6 bases at J, while the number of junction bases matched to no gene is 9. Library method: 5' RACE. TCRdb shows the sequencer as Illumina HiSeq 2500. A second PCR of about 7 to 12 cycles was run with a J-beta primer mix and a sample-barcoded 5' primer. A unique molecular identifier was introduced onto each TCR beta cDNA molecule by a template-switch 5' adaptor carrying 12 random nucleotides. At least 2.5 million CDR3-containing paired-end reads were obtained from each sample. The Mint cDNA synthesis kit, primed by a TRBC-specific oligonucleotide, was used to synthesize first-strand cDNA from all RNA. Following uracil-DNA glycosylase treatment, all cDNA underwent a first 18-cycle PCR with the universal primers M1SS and BC2_uni_R. The authors processed their data as follows. For normalization, 1 million high-quality reads, each with a distinct molecular identifier, were randomly selected from each sample. Instead of being binned into consensus sequences, reads with shared molecular identifiers were discarded. MiTCR, run with a Q25 quality threshold and the strictest error-elimination algorithm, handled CDR3 identification, clonotype clustering and error correction. A nonparametric unseen species model with Euler transformation was used to estimate lower-bound total TCR beta diversity. TCRdb handled the public reads itself, with Q25 trimming in fastp and clone calling in MiXCR, and kept productive beta chains. For every CDR3 protein sequence, its rows merge into one entry that carries the most common genes and DNA. Here the V and J calls rest on TCRdb's processing, not on the authors' analysis. Here the sample has 1.5 million to 1.8 million distinct CDR3 sequences; 35% to 45% occur a single time. In total, the top ten clones hold roughly 3.7% of the sample.

The receptor was isolated from a woman aged 18-35 years in good health. Sequencing used blood. This receptor chain uses TRBV7-9 and TRBJ2-2; 9 bases in the middle match TRBD1. The DNA is TGTGCCAGCAGCTCCACAGGGGGCGCGGTTTCCGGGGAGCTGTTTTTT. Translated, it gives CASSSTGGAVSGELFF.